The rows below give T cell receptor beta chains drawn from one sample of a study of T cell repertoires and Cas9 in healthy adults. Clones were sequenced by immunoSEQ multiplex PCR, and TCRdb holds only the in-frame ones, with some missing. The sample has almost 15,000 clones, 89% seen once. Sequencing was performed on Tregs (CD4+, CD25+, CD127-, CD137-, CD154-) from PBMCs; culture status not recorded. These receptors were collected from a human donor in good health. Each CDR3 is given with its conserved first and last residue. Each record gives: J gene, D gene, clone size, CDR3 length, V gene, CDR3 DNA, CDR3 protein. The D gene is left open where the match is weak. Only part of the rows carry a size: once, few, many, or a class if the clone is expanded.

J: TRBJ1-2; D: NA; size: NA; length: 15; V: TRBV7-9; DNA: TGTGCCAGCAGCTCTCGGGACCCAACACACTATGGCTACACCTTC; CDR3: CASSSRDPTHYGYTF
J: TRBJ2-2; D: NA; size: NA; length: 15; V: TRBV6-5; DNA: TGTGCCAGCAGTTACGTGGCAGGGGACACCGGGGAGCTGTTTTTT; CDR3: CASSYVAGDTGELFF
J: TRBJ2-1; D: TRBD1; size: NA; length: 12; V: TRBV2; DNA: TGTGTTACGGGACAGCCGAACAATGAGCAGTTCTTC; CDR3: CVTGQPNNEQFF
J: TRBJ1-2; D: TRBD1; size: NA; length: 16; V: TRBV10-3; DNA: TGTGCCATCAGAGGACAGGGGGCCATAGCTAACTATGGCTACACCTTC; CDR3: CAIRGQGAIANYGYTF
J: TRBJ2-5; D: TRBD2; size: NA; length: 18; V: TRBV4-2; DNA: TGTGCCAGCAGCTCTCTTAGCGGGGGGGCCAGGGTGGCAGAGACCCAGTACTTC; CDR3: CASSSLSGGARVAETQYF
J: TRBJ1-1; D: TRBD1; size: NA; length: 12; V: TRBV29-1; DNA: TGCAGCGTTGAAACAGGGGCCACTGAAGCTTTCTTT; CDR3: CSVETGATEAFF
J: TRBJ2-1; D: NA; size: NA; length: 15; V: TRBV2; DNA: TGTGCCAGCAGTGAGACCGGGGGACCCTACAATGAGCAGTTCTTC; CDR3: CASSETGGPYNEQFF
J: TRBJ1-4; D: NA; size: NA; length: 15; V: TRBV4-2; DNA: TGTGCCAGCAGCCAATCACCCCGCACTAATGAAAAACTGTTTTTT; CDR3: CASSQSPRTNEKLFF
J: TRBJ2-7; D: NA; size: NA; length: 14; V: TRBV5-1; DNA: TGCGCCAGCAGCTCACAGGATCTCTCCTACGAGCAGTACTTC; CDR3: CASSSQDLSYEQYF
J: TRBJ2-1; D: NA; size: NA; length: 16; V: TRBV11-3; DNA: TGTGCCAGCAGCCCGCGGGCTCAGAGCTCCTACAATGAGCAGTTCTTC; CDR3: CASSPRAQSSYNEQFF
J: TRBJ1-1; D: NA; size: NA; length: 12; V: TRBV7-9; DNA: TGTGCCAGCAAAACGGAATTCTCTGAAGCTTTCTTT; CDR3: CASKTEFSEAFF
J: TRBJ2-3; D: TRBD1; size: NA; length: 16; V: TRBV5-1; DNA: TGCGCCAGCAGCTCGCGGGGACAGGGGGAGCTGGATACGCAGTATTTT; CDR3: CASSSRGQGELDTQYF
J: TRBJ2-7; D: NA; size: NA; length: 14; V: TRBV2; DNA: TGTGCCAGCAGTGAATGGCGGGGACACTACGAGCAGTACTTC; CDR3: CASSEWRGHYEQYF
J: TRBJ1-2; D: NA; size: once; length: 14; V: TRBV19; DNA: TGTGCCAGTAGTGAGGGCAGGGGACCCTATGGCTACACCTTC; CDR3: CASSEGRGPYGYTF
J: TRBJ1-1; D: NA; size: NA; length: 14; V: TRBV5-1; DNA: TGCGCCAGCAGCGGGGTGGCGGCGAACACTGAAGCTTTCTTT; CDR3: CASSGVAANTEAFF
J: TRBJ2-7; D: NA; size: NA; length: 10; V: TRBV2; DNA: TGTGCCAGCAGTCTCTACGAGCAGTACTTC; CDR3: CASSLYEQYF
J: TRBJ2-7; D: NA; size: NA; length: 13; V: TRBV6-5; DNA: TGTGCCAGCAGTTACGACAAGAACTACGAGCAGTACTTC; CDR3: CASSYDKNYEQYF
J: TRBJ1-1; D: TRBD1; size: NA; length: 15; V: TRBV2; DNA: TGTGCCAGCAGTGGTTGGGACAGGAAGAACACTGAAGCTTTCTTT; CDR3: CASSGWDRKNTEAFF
J: TRBJ2-3; D: TRBD2; size: NA; length: 16; V: TRBV5-1; DNA: TGCGCCAGCAGCTTGGCTCTAGCGGGCCGCACAGATACGCAGTATTTT; CDR3: CASSLALAGRTDTQYF
J: TRBJ2-7; D: TRBD1; size: NA; length: 15; V: TRBV11-2; DNA: TGTGCCAGCAGCCGGGGACAGTCCCACTCCTACGAGCAGTACTTC; CDR3: CASSRGQSHSYEQYF
J: TRBJ2-7; D: NA; size: NA; length: 13; V: TRBV6-1; DNA: TGTGCCAGCAGTACCAGGAATCAGGGTGAGCAGTACTTC; CDR3: CASSTRNQGEQYF
J: TRBJ2-5; D: NA; size: NA; length: 16; V: TRBV11-1; DNA: TGTGCCAGCAGCCCGGGACTGACCAAAACGGGAGAGACCCAGTACTTC; CDR3: CASSPGLTKTGETQYF
J: TRBJ2-7; D: TRBD1; size: NA; length: 15; V: TRBV27; DNA: TGTGCCAGCAGTTTCCACGGACAGGGACTTTACGAGCAGTACTTC; CDR3: CASSFHGQGLYEQYF
J: TRBJ1-6; D: NA; size: NA; length: 13; V: TRBV7-9; DNA: TGTGCCACCAGAGCTGACGGGGATTCACCCCTCCACTTT; CDR3: CATRADGDSPLHF
J: TRBJ2-3; D: NA; size: NA; length: 15; V: TRBV5-1; DNA: TGCGCCAGCAGCTCCGGCCACGGACGCACAGATACGCAGTATTTT; CDR3: CASSSGHGRTDTQYF
J: TRBJ2-5; D: TRBD2; size: NA; length: 17; V: TRBV5-6; DNA: TGTGCCAGCAGCTTGGCCTGGAGCGGGGGGGCCAGGGAGACCCAGTACTTC; CDR3: CASSLAWSGGARETQYF
J: TRBJ2-1; D: NA; size: NA; length: 12; V: TRBV5-1; DNA: TGCGCCAGCAGCCCCCTAAGGGGTGAGCAGTTCTTC; CDR3: CASSPLRGEQFF
J: TRBJ2-7; D: NA; size: NA; length: 13; V: TRBV6-1; DNA: TGTGCCTCGAACTACCTCGGAAGCTACGAGCAGTACTTC; CDR3: CASNYLGSYEQYF